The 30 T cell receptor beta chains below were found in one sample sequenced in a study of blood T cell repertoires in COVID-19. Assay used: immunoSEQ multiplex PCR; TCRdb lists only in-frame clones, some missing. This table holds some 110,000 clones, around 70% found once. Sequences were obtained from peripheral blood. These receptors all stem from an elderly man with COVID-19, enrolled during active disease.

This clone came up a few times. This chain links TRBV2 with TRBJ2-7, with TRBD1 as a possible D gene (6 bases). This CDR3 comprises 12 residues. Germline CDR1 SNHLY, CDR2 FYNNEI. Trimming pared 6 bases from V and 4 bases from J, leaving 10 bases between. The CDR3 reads CASRRQEYEQYF. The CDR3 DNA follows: TGTGCCAGCAGAAGACAGGAGTACGAGCAGTACTTC.

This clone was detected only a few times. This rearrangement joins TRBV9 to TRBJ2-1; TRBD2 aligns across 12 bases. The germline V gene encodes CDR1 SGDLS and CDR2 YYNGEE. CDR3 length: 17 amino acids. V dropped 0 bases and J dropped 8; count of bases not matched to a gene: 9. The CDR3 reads CASSVEGKLAGGHEQFF. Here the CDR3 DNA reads TGTGCCAGCAGCGTAGAGGGGAAACTAGCGGGAGGACATGAGCAGTTCTTC.

CDR3 loop: CASSPIDRIQIEKLFF. The CDR3 DNA reads as TGTGCCAGCAGTCCCATTGACAGGATCCAAATCGAAAAACTGTTTTTT. The rearrangement links TRBV27 to TRBJ1-4, with D tentatively TRBD1 (6 bases). With 5 bases removed from V and 8 bases from J, the gap between germline ends came to 21 bases. CDR1 is MNHEY, CDR2 SMNVEV, per germline (reference sequence). This CDR3 contains 16 residues.

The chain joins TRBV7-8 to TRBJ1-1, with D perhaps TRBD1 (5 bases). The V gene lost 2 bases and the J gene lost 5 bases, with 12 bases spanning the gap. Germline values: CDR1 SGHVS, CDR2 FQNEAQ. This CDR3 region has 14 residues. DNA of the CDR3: TGTGCCAGCAGCTTATCAGGGTCTGGGACTGAAGCTTTCTTT. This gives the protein CASSLSGSGTEAFF.

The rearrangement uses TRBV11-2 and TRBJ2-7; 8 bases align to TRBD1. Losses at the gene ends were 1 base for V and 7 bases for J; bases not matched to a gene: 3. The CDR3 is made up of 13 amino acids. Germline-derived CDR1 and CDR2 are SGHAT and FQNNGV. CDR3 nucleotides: TGTGCCAGCAGCTTAGGGGACAGGCGGGAGCAGTACTTC. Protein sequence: CASSLGDRREQYF.

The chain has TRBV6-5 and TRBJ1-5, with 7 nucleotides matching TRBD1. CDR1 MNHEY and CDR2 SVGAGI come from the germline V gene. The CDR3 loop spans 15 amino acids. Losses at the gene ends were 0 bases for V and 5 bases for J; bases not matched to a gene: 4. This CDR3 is CASSYSTGTDQPQHF. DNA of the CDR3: TGTGCCAGCAGTTACTCGACAGGGACCGATCAGCCCCAGCATTTT.

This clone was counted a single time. The CDR3 sequence is CASSVAGSTQYF. The CDR3 DNA follows: TGTGCCAGCAGTGTAGCGGGAAGTACGCAGTATTTT. The chain joins TRBV27 to TRBJ2-3; 8 bases map to TRBD2. The trim removed 5 bases at V and 8 bases at J, leaving 3 bases unmatched. Germline assignment: CDR1 MNHEY and CDR2 SMNVEV (reference sequence). The CDR3 runs to 12 residues.

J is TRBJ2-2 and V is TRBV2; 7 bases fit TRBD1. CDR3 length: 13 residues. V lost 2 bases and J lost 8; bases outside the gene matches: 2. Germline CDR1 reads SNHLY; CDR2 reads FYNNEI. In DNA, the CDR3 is TGTGCCAGCAGTGAACAGGGGGAGGGGGAGCTGTTTTTT. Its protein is CASSEQGEGELFF.

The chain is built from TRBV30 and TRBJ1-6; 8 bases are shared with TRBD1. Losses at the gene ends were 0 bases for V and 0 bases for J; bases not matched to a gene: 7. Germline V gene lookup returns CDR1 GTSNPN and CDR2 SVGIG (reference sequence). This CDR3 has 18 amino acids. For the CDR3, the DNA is TGTGCCTGGAGTGTAAAGGGGGACAGGAGCTCCTATAATTCACCCCTCCACTTT. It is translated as CAWSVKGDRSSYNSPLHF.

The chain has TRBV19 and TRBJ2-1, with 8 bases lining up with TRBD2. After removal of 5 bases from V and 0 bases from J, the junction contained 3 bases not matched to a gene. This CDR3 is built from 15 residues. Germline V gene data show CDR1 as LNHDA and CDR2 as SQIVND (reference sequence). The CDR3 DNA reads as TGTGCCAGTAGTCGTAGCGGGGACTCCTACAATGAGCAGTTCTTC. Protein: CASSRSGDSYNEQFF.

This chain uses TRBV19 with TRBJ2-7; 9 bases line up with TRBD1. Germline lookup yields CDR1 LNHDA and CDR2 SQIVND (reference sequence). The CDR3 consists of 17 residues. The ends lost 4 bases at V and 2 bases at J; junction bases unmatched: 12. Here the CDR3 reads CASSTRLPTGGPYEQYF. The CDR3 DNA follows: TGTGCCAGTAGTACCCGACTCCCGACAGGGGGTCCCTACGAGCAGTACTTC.

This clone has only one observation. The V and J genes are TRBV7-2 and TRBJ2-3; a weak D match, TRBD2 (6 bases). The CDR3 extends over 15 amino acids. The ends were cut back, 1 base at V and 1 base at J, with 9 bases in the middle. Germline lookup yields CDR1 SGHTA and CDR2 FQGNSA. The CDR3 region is CASSLGRGGTDTQYF. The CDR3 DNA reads TGTGCCAGCAGCTTAGGGCGGGGAGGCACAGATACGCAGTATTTT.

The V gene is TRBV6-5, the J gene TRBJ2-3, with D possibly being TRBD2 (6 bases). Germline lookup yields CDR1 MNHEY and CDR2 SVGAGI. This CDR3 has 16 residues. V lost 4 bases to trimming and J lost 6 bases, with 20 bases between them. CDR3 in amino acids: CASSLASATFRDTQYF. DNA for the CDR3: TGTGCCAGCAGTTTGGCTAGCGCTACGTTCAGGGATACGCAGTATTTT.

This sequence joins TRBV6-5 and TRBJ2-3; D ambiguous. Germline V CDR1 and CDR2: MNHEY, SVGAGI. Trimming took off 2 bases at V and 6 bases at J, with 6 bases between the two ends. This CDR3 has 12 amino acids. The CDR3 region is CASSYPGDTQYF. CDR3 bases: TGTGCCAGCAGTTACCCCGGGGATACGCAGTATTTT.

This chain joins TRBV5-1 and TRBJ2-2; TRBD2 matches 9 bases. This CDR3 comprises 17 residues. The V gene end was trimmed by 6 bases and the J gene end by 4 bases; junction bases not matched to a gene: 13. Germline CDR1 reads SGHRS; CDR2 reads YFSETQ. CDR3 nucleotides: TGCGCCAGCACCAGGACGTCGAGTAGCGGGAGCACCGGGGAGCTGTTTTTT. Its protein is CASTRTSSSGSTGELFF.

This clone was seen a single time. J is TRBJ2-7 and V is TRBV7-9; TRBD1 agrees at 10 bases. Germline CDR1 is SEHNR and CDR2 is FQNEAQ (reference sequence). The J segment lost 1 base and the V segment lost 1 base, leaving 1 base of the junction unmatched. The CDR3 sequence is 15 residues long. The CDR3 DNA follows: TGTGCCAGCAGCTTAGGGGACAGGGGATCCTACGAGCAGTACTTC. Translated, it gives CASSLGDRGSYEQYF.

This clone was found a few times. For the CDR3, the DNA is TGTGCCAGCAGCCAACACGGTAGGGGTCAGCCCCAGCATTTT. Translating it yields CASSQHGRGQPQHF. The chain joins TRBV3-1 (or the pseudogene TRBV3-2) to TRBJ1-5; tentatively, D is TRBD1 (5 bases). Germline V gives CDR1 LGHDT, CDR2 YNNKEL (reference sequence). V gave up 2 bases and J gave up 6 bases, with 11 bases separating them. This CDR3 has 14 residues.

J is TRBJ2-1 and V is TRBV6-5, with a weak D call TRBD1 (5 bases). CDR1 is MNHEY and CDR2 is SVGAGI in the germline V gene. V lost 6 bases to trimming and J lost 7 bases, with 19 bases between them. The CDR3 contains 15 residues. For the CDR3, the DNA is TGTGCCAGCAGCCATTTCAGGGCAAGAAGTAATGAGCAGTTCTTC. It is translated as CASSHFRARSNEQFF.

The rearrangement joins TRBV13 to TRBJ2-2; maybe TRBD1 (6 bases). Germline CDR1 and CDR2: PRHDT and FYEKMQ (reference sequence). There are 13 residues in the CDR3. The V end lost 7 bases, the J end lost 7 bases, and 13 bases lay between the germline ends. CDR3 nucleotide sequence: TGTGCCAGCACCCGCACCAGGGGCGGGGAGCTGTTTTTT. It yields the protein CASTRTRGGELFF.

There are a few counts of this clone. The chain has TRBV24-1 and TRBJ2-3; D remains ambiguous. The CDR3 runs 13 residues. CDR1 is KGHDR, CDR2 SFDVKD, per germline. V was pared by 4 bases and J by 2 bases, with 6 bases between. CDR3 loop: CATSDGDTDTQYF. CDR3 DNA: TGTGCCACCAGTGACGGAGACACAGATACGCAGTATTTT.

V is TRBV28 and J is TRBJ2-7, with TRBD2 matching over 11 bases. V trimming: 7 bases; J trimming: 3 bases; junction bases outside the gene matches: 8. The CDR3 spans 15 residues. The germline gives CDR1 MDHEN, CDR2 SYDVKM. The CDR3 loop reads CASTPLAGGLYEQYF. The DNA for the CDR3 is TGTGCCAGCACCCCCCTAGCGGGAGGACTCTACGAGCAGTACTTC.

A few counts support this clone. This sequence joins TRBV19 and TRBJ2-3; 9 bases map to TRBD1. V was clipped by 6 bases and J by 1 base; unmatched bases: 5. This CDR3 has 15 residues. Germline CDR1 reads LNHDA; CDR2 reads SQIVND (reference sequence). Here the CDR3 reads CASSPRQGGTDTQYF. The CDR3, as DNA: TGTGCCAGTAGCCCTCGACAGGGGGGCACAGATACGCAGTATTTT.

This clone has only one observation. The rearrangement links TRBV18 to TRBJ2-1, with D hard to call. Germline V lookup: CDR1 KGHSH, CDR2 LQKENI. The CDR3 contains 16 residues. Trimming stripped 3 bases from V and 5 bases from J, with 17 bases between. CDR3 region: CASSPDTATRDNEQFF. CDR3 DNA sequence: TGTGCCAGCTCACCTGACACAGCCACAAGAGACAATGAGCAGTTCTTC.

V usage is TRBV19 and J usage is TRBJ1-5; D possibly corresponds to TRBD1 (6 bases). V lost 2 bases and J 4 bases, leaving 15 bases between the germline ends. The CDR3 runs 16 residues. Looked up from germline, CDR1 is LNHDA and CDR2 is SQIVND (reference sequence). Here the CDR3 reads CASSIRHRALNQPQHF. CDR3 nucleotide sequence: TGTGCCAGTAGTATAAGGCACAGGGCCCTAAATCAGCCCCAGCATTTT.

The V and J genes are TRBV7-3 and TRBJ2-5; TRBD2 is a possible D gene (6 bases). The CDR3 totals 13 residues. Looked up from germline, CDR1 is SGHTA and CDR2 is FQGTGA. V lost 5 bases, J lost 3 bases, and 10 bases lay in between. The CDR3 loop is CASSRRGEETQYF. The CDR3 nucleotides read TGTGCCAGCAGCCGACGCGGGGAAGAGACCCAGTACTTC.

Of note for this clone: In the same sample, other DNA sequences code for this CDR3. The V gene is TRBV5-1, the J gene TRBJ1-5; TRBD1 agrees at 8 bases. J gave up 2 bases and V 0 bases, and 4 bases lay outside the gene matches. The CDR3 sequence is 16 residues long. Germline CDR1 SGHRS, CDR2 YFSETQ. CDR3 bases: TGCGCCAGCAGCTTGGGAGGACAGGGAGGCAATCAGCCCCAGCATTTT. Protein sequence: CASSLGGQGGNQPQHF.

The CDR3 sequence: CASSLTDTQYF. In nucleotides, the CDR3 is TGTGCCAGCAGTCTCACAGATACGCAGTATTTT. V usage is TRBV12-3 or TRBV12-4 and J usage is TRBJ2-3, with D unclear. With 5 bases removed from V and 2 bases from J, the gap between germline ends came to 2 bases. The CDR3 has 11 amino acids.

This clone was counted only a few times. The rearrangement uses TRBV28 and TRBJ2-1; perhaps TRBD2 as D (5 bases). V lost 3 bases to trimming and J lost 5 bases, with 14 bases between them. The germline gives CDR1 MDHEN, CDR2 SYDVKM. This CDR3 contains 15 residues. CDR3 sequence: CASSFLAGPNNEQFF. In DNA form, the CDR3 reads TGTGCCAGCAGTTTTTTGGCGGGTCCCAACAATGAGCAGTTCTTC.

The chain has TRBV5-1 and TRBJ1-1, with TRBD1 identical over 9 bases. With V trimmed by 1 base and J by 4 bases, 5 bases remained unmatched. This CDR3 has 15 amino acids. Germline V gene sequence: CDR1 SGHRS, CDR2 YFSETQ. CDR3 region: CASSLRGQGGTEAFF. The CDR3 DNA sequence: TGCGCCAGCAGCTTGAGGGGACAGGGTGGCACTGAAGCTTTCTTT.

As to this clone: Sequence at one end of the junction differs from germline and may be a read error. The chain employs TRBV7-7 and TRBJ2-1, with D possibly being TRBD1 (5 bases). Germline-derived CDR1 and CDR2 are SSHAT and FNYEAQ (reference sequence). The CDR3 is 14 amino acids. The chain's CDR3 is CASSPSAGYNEQFF. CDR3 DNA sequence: TGTGCTAGCAGCCCCTCTGCAGGGTACAATGAGCAGTTCTTC.